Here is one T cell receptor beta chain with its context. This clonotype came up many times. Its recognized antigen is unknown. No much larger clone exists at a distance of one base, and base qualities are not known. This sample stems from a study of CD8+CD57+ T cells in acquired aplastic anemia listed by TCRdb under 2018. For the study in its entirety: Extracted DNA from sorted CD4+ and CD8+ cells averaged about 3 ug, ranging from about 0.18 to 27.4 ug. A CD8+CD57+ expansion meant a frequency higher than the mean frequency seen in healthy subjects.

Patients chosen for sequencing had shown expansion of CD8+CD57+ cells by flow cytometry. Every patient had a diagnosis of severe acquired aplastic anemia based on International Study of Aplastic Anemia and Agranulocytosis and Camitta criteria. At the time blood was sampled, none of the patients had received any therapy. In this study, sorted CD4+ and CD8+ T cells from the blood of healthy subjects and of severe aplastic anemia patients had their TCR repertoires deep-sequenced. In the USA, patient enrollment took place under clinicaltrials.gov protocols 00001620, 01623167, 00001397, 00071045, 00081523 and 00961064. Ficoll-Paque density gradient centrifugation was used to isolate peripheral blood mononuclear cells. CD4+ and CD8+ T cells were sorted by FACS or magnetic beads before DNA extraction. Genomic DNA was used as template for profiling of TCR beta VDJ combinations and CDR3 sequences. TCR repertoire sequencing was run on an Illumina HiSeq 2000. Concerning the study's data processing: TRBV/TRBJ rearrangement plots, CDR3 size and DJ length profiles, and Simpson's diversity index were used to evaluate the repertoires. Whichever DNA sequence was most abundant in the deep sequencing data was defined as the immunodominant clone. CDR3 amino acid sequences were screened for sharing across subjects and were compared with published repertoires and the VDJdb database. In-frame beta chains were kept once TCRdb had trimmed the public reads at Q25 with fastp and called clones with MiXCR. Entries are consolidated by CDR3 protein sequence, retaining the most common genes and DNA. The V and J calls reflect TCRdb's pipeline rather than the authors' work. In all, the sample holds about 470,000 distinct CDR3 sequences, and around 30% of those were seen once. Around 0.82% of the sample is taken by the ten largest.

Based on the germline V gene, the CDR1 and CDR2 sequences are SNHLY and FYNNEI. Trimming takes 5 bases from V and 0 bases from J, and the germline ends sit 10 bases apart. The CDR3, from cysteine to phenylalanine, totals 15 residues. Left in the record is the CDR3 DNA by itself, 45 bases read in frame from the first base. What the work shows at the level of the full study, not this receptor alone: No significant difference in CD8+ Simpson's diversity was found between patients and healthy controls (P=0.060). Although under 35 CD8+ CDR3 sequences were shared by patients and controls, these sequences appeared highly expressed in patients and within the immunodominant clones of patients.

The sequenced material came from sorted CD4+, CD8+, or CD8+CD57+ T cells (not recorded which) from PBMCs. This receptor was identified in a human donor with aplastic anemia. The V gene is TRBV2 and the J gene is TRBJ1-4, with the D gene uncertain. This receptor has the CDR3 CASSIQRSTNEKLFF. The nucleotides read TGTGCCAGCAGTATCCAAAGATCAACTAATGAAAAACTGTTTTTT.